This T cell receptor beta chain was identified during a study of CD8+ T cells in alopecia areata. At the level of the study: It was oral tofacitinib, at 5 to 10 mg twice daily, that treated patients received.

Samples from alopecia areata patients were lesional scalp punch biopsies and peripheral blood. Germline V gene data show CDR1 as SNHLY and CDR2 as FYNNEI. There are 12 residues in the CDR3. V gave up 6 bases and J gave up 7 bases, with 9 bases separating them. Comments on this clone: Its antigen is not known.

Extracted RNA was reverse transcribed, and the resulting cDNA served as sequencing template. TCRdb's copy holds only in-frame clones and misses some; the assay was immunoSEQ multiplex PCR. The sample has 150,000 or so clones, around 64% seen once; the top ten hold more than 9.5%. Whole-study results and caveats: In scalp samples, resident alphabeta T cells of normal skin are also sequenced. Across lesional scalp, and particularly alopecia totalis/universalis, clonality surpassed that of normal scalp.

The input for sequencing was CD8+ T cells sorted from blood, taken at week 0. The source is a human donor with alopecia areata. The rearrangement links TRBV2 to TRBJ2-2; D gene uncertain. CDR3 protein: CASRTGGGELFF. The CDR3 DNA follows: TGTGCCAGCAGGACCGGCGGCGGGGAGCTGTTTTTT.